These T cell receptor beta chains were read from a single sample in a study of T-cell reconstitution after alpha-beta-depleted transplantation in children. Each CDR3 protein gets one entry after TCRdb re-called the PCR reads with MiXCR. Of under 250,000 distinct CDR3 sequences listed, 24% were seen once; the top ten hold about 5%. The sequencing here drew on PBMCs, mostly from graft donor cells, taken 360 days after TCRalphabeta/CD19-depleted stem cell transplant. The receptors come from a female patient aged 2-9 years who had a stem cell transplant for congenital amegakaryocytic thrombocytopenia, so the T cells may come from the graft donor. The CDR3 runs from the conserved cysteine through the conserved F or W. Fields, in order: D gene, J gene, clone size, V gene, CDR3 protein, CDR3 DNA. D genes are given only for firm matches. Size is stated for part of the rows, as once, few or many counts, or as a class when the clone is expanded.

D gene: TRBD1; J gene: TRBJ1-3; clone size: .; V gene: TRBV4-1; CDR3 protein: CASSLGQGGSSGNTIYF; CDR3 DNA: TGCGCCAGCAGCCTTGGACAGGGAGGGAGCTCTGGAAACACCATATATTTT
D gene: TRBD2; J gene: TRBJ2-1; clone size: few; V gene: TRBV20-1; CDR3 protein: CSAQRRLAGRDEQFF; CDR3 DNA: TGCAGTGCCCAGAGGAGACTAGCGGGACGGGATGAGCAGTTCTTC
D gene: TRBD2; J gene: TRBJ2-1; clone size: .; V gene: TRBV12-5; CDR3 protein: CASGLGLAGVEQFF; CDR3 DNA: TGTGCTAGTGGTCTGGGACTAGCGGGTGTAGAGCAGTTCTTC
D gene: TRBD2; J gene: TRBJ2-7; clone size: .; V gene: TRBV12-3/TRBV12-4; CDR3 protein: CASSSRGLAGGPILFEQYF; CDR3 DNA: TGTGCCAGCAGTAGCAGAGGACTAGCGGGGGGGCCGATTCTCTTCGAGCAGTACTTC
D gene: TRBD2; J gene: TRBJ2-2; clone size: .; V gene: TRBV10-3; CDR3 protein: CAIRKSPPSGRKTGELFF; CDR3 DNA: TGTGCCATCAGAAAGAGCCCACCTAGCGGGAGGAAGACCGGGGAGCTGTTTTTT
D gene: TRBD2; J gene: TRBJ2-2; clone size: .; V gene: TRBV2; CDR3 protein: CASKGTRGRVGELFF; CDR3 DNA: TGTGCCAGCAAAGGGACTAGAGGGCGCGTCGGGGAGCTGTTTTTT
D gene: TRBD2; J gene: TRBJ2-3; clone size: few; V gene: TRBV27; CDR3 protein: CASSLLREGPDTQYF; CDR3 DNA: TGTGCCAGCAGTTTGTTGCGGGAGGGCCCAGATACGCAGTATTTT
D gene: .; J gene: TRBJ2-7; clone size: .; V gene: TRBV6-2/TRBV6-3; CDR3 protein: CASSYSKLYEQYF; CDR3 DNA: TGTGCCAGCAGTTACTCGAAGTTATATGAGCAGTACTTC
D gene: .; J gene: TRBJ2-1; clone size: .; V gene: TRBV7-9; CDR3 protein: CASSPNGGHNEQFF; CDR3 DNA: TGTGCCAGCAGCCCGAACGGGGGGCACAATGAGCAGTTCTTC
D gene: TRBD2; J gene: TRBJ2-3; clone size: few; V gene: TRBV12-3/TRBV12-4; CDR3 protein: CASSPTSVTFTDTQYF; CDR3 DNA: TGTGCCAGCAGTCCAACTAGCGTAACCTTCACAGATACGCAGTATTTT
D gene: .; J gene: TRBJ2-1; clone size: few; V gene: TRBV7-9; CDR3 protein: CASTPEWVWQYNEQFF; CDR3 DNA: TGTGCCAGCACCCCCGAGTGGGTGTGGCAGTACAATGAGCAGTTCTTC
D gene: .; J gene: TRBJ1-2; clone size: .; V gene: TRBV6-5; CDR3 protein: CASSTFAQGSIYGYTF; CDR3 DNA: TGTGCCAGCAGCACCTTCGCCCAGGGATCCATCTATGGCTACACCTTC
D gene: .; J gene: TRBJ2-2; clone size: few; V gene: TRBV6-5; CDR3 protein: CASSYRGVDTGELFF; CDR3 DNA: TGTGCCAGCAGTTACAGGGGAGTGGACACCGGGGAGCTGTTTTTT
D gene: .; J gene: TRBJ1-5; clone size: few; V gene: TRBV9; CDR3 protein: CASSVAPGGNQPQHF; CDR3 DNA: TGTGCCAGCAGCGTAGCCCCCGGGGGCAATCAGCCCCAGCATTTT
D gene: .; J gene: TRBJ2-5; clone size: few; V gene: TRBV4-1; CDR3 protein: CASSQAGDERETQYF; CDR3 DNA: TGCGCCAGCAGCCAAGCCGGGGACGAAAGAGAGACCCAGTACTTC
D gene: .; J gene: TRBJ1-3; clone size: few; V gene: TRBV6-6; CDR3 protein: CASTQAGNTIYF; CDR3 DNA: TGTGCCAGCACCCAGGCTGGAAACACCATATATTTT
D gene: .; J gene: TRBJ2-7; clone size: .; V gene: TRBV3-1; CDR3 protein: CASRPTSSYEQYF; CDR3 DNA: TGTGCCAGCAGACCGACAAGCTCCTACGAGCAGTACTTC
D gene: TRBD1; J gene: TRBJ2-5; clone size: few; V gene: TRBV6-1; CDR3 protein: CASSQLTGGLVGETQYF; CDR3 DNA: TGTGCCAGCAGTCAATTGACAGGGGGCTTGGTCGGAGAGACCCAGTACTTC
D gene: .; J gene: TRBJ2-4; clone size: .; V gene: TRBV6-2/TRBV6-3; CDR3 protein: CASREPAQNIQYF; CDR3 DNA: TGTGCCAGCAGGGAACCGGCGCAAAACATTCAGTACTTC
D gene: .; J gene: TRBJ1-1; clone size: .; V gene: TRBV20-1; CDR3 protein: CSASQSPNTEAFF; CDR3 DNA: TGCAGTGCTAGCCAGTCGCCGAACACTGAAGCTTTCTTT
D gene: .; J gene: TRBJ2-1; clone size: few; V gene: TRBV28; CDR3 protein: CASSPYSTYNEQFF; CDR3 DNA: TGTGCCAGCAGTCCCTATTCAACCTACAATGAGCAGTTCTTC
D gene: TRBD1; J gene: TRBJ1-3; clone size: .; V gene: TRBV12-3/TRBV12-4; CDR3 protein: CASSPNTHRGPGNTIYF; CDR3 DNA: TGTGCCAGCAGTCCCAATACCCACAGGGGGCCAGGAAACACCATATATTTT
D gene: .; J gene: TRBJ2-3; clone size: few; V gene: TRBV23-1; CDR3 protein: CASSQPRGLDTQYF; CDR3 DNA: TGCGCCAGCAGTCAACCCCGGGGTTTAGATACGCAGTATTTT
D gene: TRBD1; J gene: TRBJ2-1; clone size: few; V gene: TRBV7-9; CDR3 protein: CASSLAGTGVLSEQFF; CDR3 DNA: TGTGCCAGCAGCTTAGCGGGGACAGGGGTGTTGAGTGAGCAGTTCTTC
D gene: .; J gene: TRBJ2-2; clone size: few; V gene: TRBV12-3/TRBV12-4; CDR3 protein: CASTSRAGELFF; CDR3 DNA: TGTGCCAGCACATCTAGGGCCGGGGAGCTGTTTTTT
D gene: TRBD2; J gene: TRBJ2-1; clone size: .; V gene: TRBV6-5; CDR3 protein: CASSYQRGGRNEQFF; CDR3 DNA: TGTGCCAGCAGTTACCAGCGGGGGGGCCGTAATGAGCAGTTCTTC
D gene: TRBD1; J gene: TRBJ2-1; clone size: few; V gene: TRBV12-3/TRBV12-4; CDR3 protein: CASRLGTAIFNEQFF; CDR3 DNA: TGTGCCAGCAGACTCGGGACAGCGATATTCAATGAGCAGTTCTTC
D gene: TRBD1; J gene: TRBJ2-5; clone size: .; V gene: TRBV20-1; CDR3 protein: CSARDAGQGQETQYF; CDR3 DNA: TGCAGTGCTAGAGATGCAGGACAGGGCCAAGAGACCCAGTACTTC
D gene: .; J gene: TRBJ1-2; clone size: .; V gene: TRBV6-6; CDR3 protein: CASSLVGGYTF; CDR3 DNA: TGTGCCAGCAGTCTCGTTGGGGGCTACACCTTC
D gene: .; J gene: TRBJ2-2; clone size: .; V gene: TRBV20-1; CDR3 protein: CSASPGVNTGELFF; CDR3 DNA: TGCAGTGCTAGTCCCGGGGTTAACACCGGGGAGCTGTTTTTT
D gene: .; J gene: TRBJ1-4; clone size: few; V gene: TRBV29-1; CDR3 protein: CSVPVGWNEKLFF; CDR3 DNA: TGCAGCGTTCCAGTAGGGTGGAATGAAAAACTGTTTTTT
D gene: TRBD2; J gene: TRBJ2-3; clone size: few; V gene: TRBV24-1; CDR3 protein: CATSDPGGVVADTQYF; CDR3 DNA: TGTGCCACCAGTGATCCGGGAGGGGTAGTGGCAGATACGCAGTATTTT
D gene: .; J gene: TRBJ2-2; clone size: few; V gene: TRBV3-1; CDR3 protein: CASSLWATNTGELFF; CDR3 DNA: TGTGCCAGCAGCCTTTGGGCCACGAACACCGGGGAGCTGTTTTTT
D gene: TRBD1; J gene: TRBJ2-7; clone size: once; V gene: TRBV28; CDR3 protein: CASSWDRGFYEQYF; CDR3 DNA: TGTGCCAGCAGTTGGGACAGGGGGTTCTACGAGCAGTACTTC
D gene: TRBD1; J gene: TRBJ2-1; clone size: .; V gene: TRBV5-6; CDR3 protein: CASSIRTGGDVYNEQFF; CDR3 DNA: TGTGCCAGCAGCATTCGGACAGGGGGCGATGTTTACAATGAGCAGTTCTTC
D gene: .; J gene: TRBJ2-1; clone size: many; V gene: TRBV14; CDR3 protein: CASSPLDGSYNEQFF; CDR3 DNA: TGTGCCAGCAGCCCGTTGGACGGGTCCTACAATGAGCAGTTCTTC
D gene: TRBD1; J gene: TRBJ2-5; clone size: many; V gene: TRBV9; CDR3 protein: CASSTGVSVETQYF; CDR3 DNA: TGTGCCAGCAGCACAGGGGTATCGGTAGAGACCCAGTACTTC
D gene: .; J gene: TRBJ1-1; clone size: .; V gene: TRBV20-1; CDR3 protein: CSANLEMNTEAFF; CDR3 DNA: TGCAGTGCTAATTTGGAGATGAACACTGAAGCTTTCTTT
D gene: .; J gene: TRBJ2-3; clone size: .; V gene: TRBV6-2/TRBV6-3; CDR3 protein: CASSFADWRTDTQYF; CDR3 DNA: TGTGCCAGCAGTTTTGCCGACTGGCGCACAGATACGCAGTATTTT
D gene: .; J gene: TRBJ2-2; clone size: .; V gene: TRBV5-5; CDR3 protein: CASSSRRQTPNTGELFF; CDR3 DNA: TGTGCCAGCAGCTCCCGTCGACAGACACCGAACACCGGGGAGCTGTTTTTT
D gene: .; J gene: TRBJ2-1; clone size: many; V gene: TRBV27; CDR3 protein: CASSLSVGPSYNEQFF; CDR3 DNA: TGTGCCAGCAGTTTATCAGTGGGTCCCTCCTACAATGAGCAGTTCTTC
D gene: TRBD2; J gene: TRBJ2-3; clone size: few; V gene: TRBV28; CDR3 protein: CASSPHIPGLAESDTQYF; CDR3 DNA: TGTGCCAGCAGTCCCCACATACCGGGACTAGCGGAATCAGATACGCAGTATTTT
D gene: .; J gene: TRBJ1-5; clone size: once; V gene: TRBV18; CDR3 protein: CASSRGAGNQPQHF; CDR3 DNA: TGTGCCAGCTCACGCGGGGCAGGTAATCAGCCCCAGCATTTT
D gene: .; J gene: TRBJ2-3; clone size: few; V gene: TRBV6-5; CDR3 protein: CASSLSVSTDTQYF; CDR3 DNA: TGTGCCAGCAGTTTATCTGTTAGCACAGATACGCAGTATTTT
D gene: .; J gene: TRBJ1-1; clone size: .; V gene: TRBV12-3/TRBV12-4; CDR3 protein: CASSLSGGLFRTFF; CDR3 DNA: TGTGCCAGCAGTTTAAGCGGGGGGTTGTTTAGGACTTTCTTT
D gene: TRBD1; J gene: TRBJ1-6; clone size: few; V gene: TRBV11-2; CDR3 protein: CASGWTGSSYNSPLHF; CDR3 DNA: TGTGCCAGCGGATGGACAGGCAGCTCCTATAATTCACCCCTCCACTTT